Below, 5 T cell receptor beta chains from the same sample are listed, as sequenced in a study of beta chain features in type 1 diabetes. Findings and limits, study-wide: TCRB CDR3s from Type 1 diabetes patients were moderately but significantly shorter in all four CD4+ subsets.

The sequenced template was cDNA made from the entire isolated RNA. Assay: immunoSEQ multiplex PCR; the TCRdb copy retains only in-frame clones and omits some. In the table there are around 690,000 clones, approximately 13% of which are singletons. What these receptors recognize is not known. Material: naive CD4+ T cells from blood. These receptors all come from a man younger than 45 with type 1 diabetes.

This clone was observed a few times. This sequence joins TRBV7-9 and TRBJ2-2, with 9 bases aligning to TRBD1. The CDR3 length is 15 residues. CDR1 and CDR2 (germline): SEHNR, FQNEAQ (reference sequence). The trim removed 3 bases at V and 6 bases at J, leaving 5 bases unmatched. The CDR3, as DNA: TGTGCCAGCAGCTTGGGACAGGGCATCTCCGGGGAGCTGTTTTTT. Protein: CASSLGQGISGELFF.

The CDR3 protein is CASSPTWGGHGYTF. The CDR3 DNA follows: TGTGCCAGCAGCCCAACATGGGGAGGTCATGGCTACACCTTC. The chain couples TRBV5-4 to TRBJ1-2; D call uncertain. The length of the CDR3 is 14 residues. V dropped 4 bases and J dropped 6 bases, with 16 bases sitting between them. Germline V gene data show CDR1 as SGHNT and CDR2 as YYREEE (reference sequence).

This clone turned up a few times. V and J are TRBV7-9 and TRBJ2-7, with a tentative D call TRBD1 (6 bases). The CDR3 loop spans 14 amino acids. Germline V gives CDR1 SEHNR, CDR2 FQNEAQ (reference sequence). V was trimmed by 4 bases and J by 2 bases, leaving 12 bases between them. The DNA of the CDR3 is TGTGCCAGCAGCTCGTGGGACACAACCTACGAGCAGTACTTC. As protein: CASSSWDTTYEQYF.

This clone was counted only a few times. V and J are TRBV6-5 and TRBJ2-3; D uncertain. The CDR3 is 15 residues long. Between the trimmed V and J ends, which lost 0 bases and 7 bases, there was a span of 14 bases. Per the germline V gene, CDR1 is MNHEY and CDR2 is SVGAGI. The CDR3 is CASSYSSSVTNTQYF. The DNA for the CDR3 is TGTGCCAGCAGTTACTCGAGTTCAGTCACCAATACGCAGTATTTT.

This clone occurred a few times. At one end the junction does not follow the germline gene, possibly because of a read error. The rearrangement links TRBV28 to TRBJ1-4; 10 positions agree with TRBD1. Germline V gives CDR1 MDHEN, CDR2 SYDVKM. CDR3 length equals 13 residues. The CDR3 sequence: CASSPPTGTGEVF. The CDR3 DNA follows: TGTGCCAGCAGTCCCCCCACGGGGACAGGGGAGGTTTTT.